The entry below describes one TCR beta chain. The data derive from a study of blood T cell repertoires in COVID-19. Study context: Samples came from the United States, Italy and Spain, spanning acute and convalescent COVID-19. In each case, the material was cDNA or gDNA derived from T cells, B-cell-depleted T cells, or PBMCs.

The CDR3 is 15 residues long. V shed 4 bases and J 7 bases; nucleotides not matched to a gene: 7. CDR1 and CDR2 (germline): LNHDA, SQIVND (reference sequence). In the study's own analysis: Cell counts per sample came from amplifying reference gene primers. Measured with immunoSEQ multiplex PCR; TCRdb has only the in-frame clones, and not every one. V, J and clone size are those of that table, while D and trimming were read from the DNA. In the table there are around 60,000 clones, roughly nine tenths of which are singletons. This chain uses TRBV19 with TRBJ1-4; 9 bases match TRBD1. This TCR was sampled from a woman aged 60-75 years with COVID-19, enrolled during active disease. The specimen sequenced was peripheral blood. CDR3 in amino acids: CASSNANRGREKLFF. The CDR3 DNA sequence: TGTGCCAGTAGTAATGCTAACAGGGGGCGTGAAAAACTGTTTTTT.